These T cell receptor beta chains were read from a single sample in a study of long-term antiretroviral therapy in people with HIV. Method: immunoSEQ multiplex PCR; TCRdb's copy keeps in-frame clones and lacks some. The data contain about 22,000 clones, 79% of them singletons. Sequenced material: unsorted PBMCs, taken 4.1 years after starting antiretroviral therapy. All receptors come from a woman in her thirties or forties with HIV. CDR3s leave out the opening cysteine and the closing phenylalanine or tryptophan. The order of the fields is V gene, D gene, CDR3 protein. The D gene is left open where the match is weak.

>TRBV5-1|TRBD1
ASSKSGTGIEAF
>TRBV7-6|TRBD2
ASSRLAGGSYEQY
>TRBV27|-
ASSRGSSYNEQF
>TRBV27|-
ASSFTGAGETQY
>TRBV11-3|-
ASSLEGSTEAF
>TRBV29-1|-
SVEGGRSSYEQY
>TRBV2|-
ASSFPGLRSSTDTQY
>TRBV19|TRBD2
ASSIRGLAGGANTGELF
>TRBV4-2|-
ASSPGGSYNEQF
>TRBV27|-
ASSSGRRTEAF
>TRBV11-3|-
ASSLQGSYGYT
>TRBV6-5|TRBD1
ASSSGTGKGYT
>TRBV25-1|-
ARLYRGERISYEQY
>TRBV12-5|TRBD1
ASGDVAGGDYGYT
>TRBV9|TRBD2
ASSLTGLAGDVLNEQF
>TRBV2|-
ASSEAYSSPLH
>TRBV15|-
ATSTNRIGYT
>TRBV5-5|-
ASSLGFGLRSGNTIY
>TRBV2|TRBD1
ASSESETGPLGEAF
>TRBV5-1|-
ASSPLPGENTEAF
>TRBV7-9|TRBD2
ASSLTSGGETQY
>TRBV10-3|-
AIRDSADYEQY
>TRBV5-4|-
ASSLGEVYGYT
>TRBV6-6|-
ASSFPGAMNTEAF
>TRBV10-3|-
AIRRDPGHQPQH
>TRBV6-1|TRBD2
ASSRTSGSIDEQF
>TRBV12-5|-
ASGLDQPQH
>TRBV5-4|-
ASSLETGRLGGEQF
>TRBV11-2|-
ASSLVQDQPQH
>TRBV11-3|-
ASSLSFGLGEQY
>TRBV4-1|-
ASSQDRVTGPTFT
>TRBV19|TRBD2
ASSSGGSSYNEQF
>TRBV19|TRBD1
ASSRQGGSTEAF
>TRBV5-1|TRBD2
ASSALAGINTGELF
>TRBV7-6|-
ASSLAGGVDTQY
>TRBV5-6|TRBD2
ASSHLAGGLTDTQY
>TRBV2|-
ASSERWQGYYGYT
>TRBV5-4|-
ASSLRQTATNEKLF
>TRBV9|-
ASSVGEGTQY
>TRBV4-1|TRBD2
ASSGGGARETQY
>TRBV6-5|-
ASSYSQGSTDTQY
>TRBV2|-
ASSSDRFQETQY